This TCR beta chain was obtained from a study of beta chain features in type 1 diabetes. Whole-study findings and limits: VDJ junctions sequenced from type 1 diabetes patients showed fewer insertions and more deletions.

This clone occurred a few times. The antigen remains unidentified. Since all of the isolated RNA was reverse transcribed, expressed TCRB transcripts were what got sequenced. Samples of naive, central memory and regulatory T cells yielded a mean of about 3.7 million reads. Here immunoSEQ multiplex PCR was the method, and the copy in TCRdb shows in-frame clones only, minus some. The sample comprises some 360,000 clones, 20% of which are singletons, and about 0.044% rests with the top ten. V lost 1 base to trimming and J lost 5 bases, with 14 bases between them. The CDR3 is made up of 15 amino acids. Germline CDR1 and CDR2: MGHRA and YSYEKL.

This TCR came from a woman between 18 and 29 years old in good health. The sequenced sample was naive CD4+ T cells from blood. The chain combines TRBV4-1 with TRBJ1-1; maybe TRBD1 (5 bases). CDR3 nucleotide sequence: TGCGCCAGCAGCCAAGCAGGGTTGATTAAGACTGAAGCTTTCTTT. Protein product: CASSQAGLIKTEAFF.